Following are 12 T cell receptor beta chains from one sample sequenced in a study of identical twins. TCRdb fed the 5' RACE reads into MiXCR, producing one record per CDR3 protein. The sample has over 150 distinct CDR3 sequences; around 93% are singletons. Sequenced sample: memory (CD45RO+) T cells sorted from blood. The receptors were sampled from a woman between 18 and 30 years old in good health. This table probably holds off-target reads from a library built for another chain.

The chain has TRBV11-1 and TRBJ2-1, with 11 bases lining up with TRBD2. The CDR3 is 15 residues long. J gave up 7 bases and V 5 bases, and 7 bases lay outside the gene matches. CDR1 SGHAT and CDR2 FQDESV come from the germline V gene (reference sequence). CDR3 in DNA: TGTGCCAGCAGCATCCCCACTAGCGGGGGTAATGAGCAGTTCTTC. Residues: CASSIPTSGGNEQFF.

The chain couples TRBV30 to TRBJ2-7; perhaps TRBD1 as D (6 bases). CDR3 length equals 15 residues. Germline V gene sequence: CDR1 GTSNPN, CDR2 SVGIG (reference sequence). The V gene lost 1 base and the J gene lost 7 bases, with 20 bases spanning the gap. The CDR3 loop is CAWSGTQGLRGEQYF. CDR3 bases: TGTGCCTGGAGTGGCACACAGGGTTTGCGTGGGGAGCAGTACTTC.

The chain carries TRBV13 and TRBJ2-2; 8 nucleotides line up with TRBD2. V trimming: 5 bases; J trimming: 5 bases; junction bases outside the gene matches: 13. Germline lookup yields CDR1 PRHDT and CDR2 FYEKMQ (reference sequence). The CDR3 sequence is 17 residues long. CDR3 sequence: CASSVKRELYGTGELFF. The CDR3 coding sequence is TGTGCCAGCAGCGTGAAGCGGGAGCTTTATGGTACCGGGGAGCTGTTTTTT.

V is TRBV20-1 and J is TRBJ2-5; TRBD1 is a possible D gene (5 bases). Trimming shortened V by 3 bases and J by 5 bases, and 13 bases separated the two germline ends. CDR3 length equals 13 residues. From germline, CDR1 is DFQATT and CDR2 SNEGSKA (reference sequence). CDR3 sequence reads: CSARYQGWETQYF. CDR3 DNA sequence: TGCAGTGCTAGGTACCAGGGATGGGAGACCCAGTACTTC.

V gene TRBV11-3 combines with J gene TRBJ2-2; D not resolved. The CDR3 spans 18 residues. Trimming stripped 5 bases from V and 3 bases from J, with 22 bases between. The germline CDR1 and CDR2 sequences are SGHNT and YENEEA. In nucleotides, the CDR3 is TGTGCCAGCAGCCCGACTCCCACCGGACGACTTTACACCGGGGAGCTGTTTTTT. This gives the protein CASSPTPTGRLYTGELFF.

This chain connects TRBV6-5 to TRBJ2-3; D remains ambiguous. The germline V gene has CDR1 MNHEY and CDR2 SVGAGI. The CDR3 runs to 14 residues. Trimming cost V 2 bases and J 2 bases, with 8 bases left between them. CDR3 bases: TGTGCCAGCAGTTACCCGAGCCACACAGATACGCAGTATTTT. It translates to CASSYPSHTDTQYF.

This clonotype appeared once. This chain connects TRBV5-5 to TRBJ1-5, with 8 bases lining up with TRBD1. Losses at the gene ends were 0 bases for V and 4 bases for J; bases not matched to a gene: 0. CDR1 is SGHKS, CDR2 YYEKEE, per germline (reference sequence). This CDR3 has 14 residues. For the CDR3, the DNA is TGTGCCAGCAGCTTGGGGGACAGGAATCAGCCCCAGCATTTT. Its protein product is CASSLGDRNQPQHF.

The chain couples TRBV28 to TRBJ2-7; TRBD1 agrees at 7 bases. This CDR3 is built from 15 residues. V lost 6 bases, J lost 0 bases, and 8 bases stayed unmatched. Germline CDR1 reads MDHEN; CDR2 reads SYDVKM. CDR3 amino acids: CASRFDRASSYEQYF. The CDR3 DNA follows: TGTGCCAGCAGATTCGACAGGGCCAGCTCCTACGAGCAGTACTTC.

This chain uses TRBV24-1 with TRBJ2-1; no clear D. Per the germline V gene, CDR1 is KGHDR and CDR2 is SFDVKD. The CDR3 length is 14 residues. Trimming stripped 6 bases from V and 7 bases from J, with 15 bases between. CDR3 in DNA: TGTGCCACCAGTACCGGTGTAGGTCGGAATGAGCAGTTCTTC. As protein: CATSTGVGRNEQFF.

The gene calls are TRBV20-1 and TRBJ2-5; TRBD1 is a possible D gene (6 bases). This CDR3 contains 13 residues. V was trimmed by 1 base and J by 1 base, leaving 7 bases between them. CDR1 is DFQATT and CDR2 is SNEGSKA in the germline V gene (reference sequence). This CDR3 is CSARGQVQETQYF. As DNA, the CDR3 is TGCAGTGCTAGAGGACAGGTCCAAGAGACCCAGTACTTC.

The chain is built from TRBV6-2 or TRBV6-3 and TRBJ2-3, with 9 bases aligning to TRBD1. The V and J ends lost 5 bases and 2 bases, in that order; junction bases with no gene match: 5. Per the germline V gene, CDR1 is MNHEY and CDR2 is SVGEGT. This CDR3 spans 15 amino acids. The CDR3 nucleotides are TGTGCCAGCAGTCGGACAGGGGAGGTCACAGATACGCAGTATTTT. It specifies CASSRTGEVTDTQYF.

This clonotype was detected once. The CDR3 coding sequence is TGTGCCAGCAGCTATTTACGACAGGACAATGAGCAGTTCTTC. It codes for CASSYLRQDNEQFF. The V call is TRBV11-3, the J call TRBJ2-1; a possible D gene is TRBD1 (6 bases). V lost 4 bases and J 5 bases, leaving 12 bases between the germline ends. Germline V gene sequence: CDR1 SGHNT, CDR2 YENEEA. This CDR3 region has 14 residues. Based on the CDR3 plus reference TRBV11-3 and TRBJ2-1, the full variable domain is EAGVVQSPRYKIIEKKQPVAFWCNPISGHNTLYWYLQNLGQGPELLIRYENEEAVDDSQLPKDRFSAERLKGVDSTLKIQPAELGDSAVYLCASSYLRQDNEQFFGPGTRLTVL.